These 5 T cell receptor beta chains came from one sample sequenced in a study of OX40 agonist ivuxolimab in advanced cancers. Repertoires were generated with immunoSEQ multiplex PCR, while TCRdb's copy carries only in-frame clones and drops some. Of 35,000 to 50,000 clones listed, about 86% are singletons. The source material was CD4+ or CD8+ T cells sorted from blood, sampled in a trial of the OX40 agonist ivuxolimab. The source of these receptors is an adult with an advanced solid tumor such as melanoma, head and neck, liver or kidney cancer.

The chain joins TRBV5-1 to TRBJ2-1; 9 nucleotides line up with TRBD2. Germline CDR1 is SGHRS and CDR2 is YFSETQ. The CDR3 extends over 16 amino acids. J gave up 8 bases and V 0 bases, and 9 bases lay outside the gene matches. The DNA of the CDR3 is TGCGCCAGCAGCTTGGCTCTAGCGGGGAGGGGTGATGAGCAGTTCTTC. Its protein product is CASSLALAGRGDEQFF.

This CDR3 is CASSPLGQGSYEQYF. The CDR3 DNA follows: TGTGCCAGCAGCCCACTGGGACAGGGGAGCTACGAGCAGTACTTC. The chain recombines TRBV7-9 with TRBJ2-7; 10 nucleotides match TRBD1. With 5 bases clipped from V and 3 bases from J, the junction kept 7 bases outside the gene matches. This CDR3 has 15 amino acids. Germline V gene sequence: CDR1 SEHNR, CDR2 FQNEAQ (reference sequence).

The chain is built from TRBV19 and TRBJ2-7; D unclear. Between the trimmed V and J ends, which lost 5 bases and 0 bases, there was a span of 5 bases. The CDR3 covers 12 residues. CDR1 is LNHDA and CDR2 is SQIVND in the germline V gene (reference sequence). The CDR3 coding sequence is TGTGCCAGTAGTGAAAGCTCCTACGAGCAGTACTTC. Amino acid sequence: CASSESSYEQYF. Combining the CDR3 with reference TRBV19 and TRBJ2-7 gives the whole variable domain DGGITQSPKYLFRKEGQNVTLSCEQNLNHDAMYWYRQDPGQGLRLIYYSQIVNDFQKGDIAEGYSVSREKKESFPLTVTSAQKNPTAFYLCASSESSYEQYFGPGTRLTVT.

The chain employs TRBV2 and TRBJ2-7, with 9 bases lining up with TRBD2. CDR3 length: 14 amino acids. J was trimmed by 0 bases and V by 6 bases; bases with no gene match: 3. The V gene's germline CDR1 is SNHLY and CDR2 FYNNEI. CDR3 bases: TGTGCCAGCAGGATAGCGGGGGCCTCCTACGAGCAGTACTTC. Translating gives CASRIAGASYEQYF. Drawing the rest from reference TRBV2 and TRBJ2-7, the complete variable domain is EPEVTQTPSHQVTQMGQEVILRCVPISNHLYFYWYRQILGQKVEFLVSFYNNEISEKSEIFDDQFSVERPDGSNFTLKIRSTKLEDSAMYFCASRIAGASYEQYFGPGTRLTVT.

CDR3 sequence reads: CAIRTEGGNQPQHF. Here the CDR3 DNA reads TGTGCCATAAGGACCGAAGGGGGCAATCAGCCCCAGCATTTT. The chain links TRBV10-3 to TRBJ1-5, with D maybe TRBD1 (5 bases). The germline gives CDR1 ENHRY, CDR2 SYGVKD. This CDR3 is 14 amino acids long. Trimming removed 9 bases from V and 2 bases from J, with 14 bases in between.